This T cell receptor beta chain is from a study of CXCR3-negative and CXCR3-positive naive CD8 T cells. Worth noting for this clonotype: Its specificity is unknown.

Germline V gene data show CDR1 as SGHRS and CDR2 as YFSETQ. The CDR3 has 13 amino acids. Via 5' RACE with UMI labels, TRB cDNA libraries were prepared. TCRdb re-called the 5' RACE reads and shows each CDR3 protein once, DNA omitted. The sample totals 130,000 to 150,000 distinct CDR3 sequences. Subsets of CD8+ T cells were each sorted in triplicate at approximately 300,000 cells apiece. Notes on the study in general: The TRB CDR3s that CXCR3-positive naive cells carried were more hydrophobic than those of CXCR3-negative naive cells. Naive subsets displayed similar surface CD5, and TCR strength was inferred from TRB CDR3 properties. Diversity in memory CD8+ cells fell much lower than the comparably high levels seen in both naive subsets.

The material sequenced was naive CXCR3+ CD8+ T cells from blood. Indicated subset: CD45RO-CCR7+CD27+CD95- naive CD8+ T cells expressing CXCR3 (TNR3+). This rearrangement joins TRBV5-1 to TRBJ2-7. The TCR was taken from a human donor in good health. Some clones in this sample may be carry-over from other donors' samples. CDR3 region: CASSLVRAHEQYF.